The sequence of this T cell receptor beta chain was determined in a study of T cells in Graves' hyperthyroidism and ophthalmopathy. Amplification targeted TCR beta CDR3 regions from RNA transcripts. First-round RT-PCR with HTBI primers amplified the TCR CDR3 region. TCRdb re-derived calls from the multiplex PCR reads in MiXCR, one entry per CDR3 protein. Of hundreds of thousands of distinct CDR3 sequences detected, roughly 15% appear once; the ten largest clones hold 12%. Clinical Activity Scores of at least 3, NOSPECS grades of at least 4 and durations under 3 months characterized ophthalmopathy patients. This clonotype has a handful of counts. Germline V gene lookup returns CDR1 SEHNR and CDR2 FQNEAQ (reference sequence). With 4 bases clipped from V and 7 bases from J, the junction kept 7 bases outside the gene matches. The CDR3 extends over 15 amino acids.

This chain uses TRBV7-9 with TRBJ1-2; TRBD1 matches 12 bases. Source material: blood. This sequence was found in a woman aged 45 to 65 with Graves' ophthalmopathy. The CDR3 DNA follows: TGTGCCAGCAGCTCTCCGGGACAGGGGGCGCTTGGCTACACCTTC. This translates into CASSSPGQGALGYTF. Full variable domain (remainder filled in from reference TRBV7-9 and TRBJ1-2): DTGVSQNPRHKITKRGQNVTFRCDPISEHNRLYWYRQTLGQGPEFLTYFQNEAQLEKSRLLSDRFSAERPKGSFSTLEIQRTEQGDSAMYLCASSSPGQGALGYTFGSGTRLTVV.